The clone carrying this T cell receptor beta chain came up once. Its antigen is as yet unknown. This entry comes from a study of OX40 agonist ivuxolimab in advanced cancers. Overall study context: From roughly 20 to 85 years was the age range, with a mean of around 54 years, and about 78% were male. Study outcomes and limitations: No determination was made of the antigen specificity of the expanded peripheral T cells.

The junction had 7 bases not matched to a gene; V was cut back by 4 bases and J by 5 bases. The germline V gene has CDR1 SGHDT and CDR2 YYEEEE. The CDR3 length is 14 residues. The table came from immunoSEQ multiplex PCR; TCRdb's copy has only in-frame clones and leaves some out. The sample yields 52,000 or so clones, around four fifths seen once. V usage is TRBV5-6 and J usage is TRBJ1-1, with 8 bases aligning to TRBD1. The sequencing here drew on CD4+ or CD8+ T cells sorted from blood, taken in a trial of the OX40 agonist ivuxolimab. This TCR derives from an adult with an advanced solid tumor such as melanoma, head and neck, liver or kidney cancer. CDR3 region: CASSGTGGWTEAFF. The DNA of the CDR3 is TGTGCCAGCAGCGGCACAGGGGGGTGGACTGAAGCTTTCTTT. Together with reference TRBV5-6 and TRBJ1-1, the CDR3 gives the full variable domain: DAGVTQSPTHLIKTRGQQVTLRCSPKSGHDTVSWYQQALGQGPQFIFQYYEEEERQRGNFPDRFSGHQFPNYSSELNVNALLLGDSALYLCASSGTGGWTEAFFGQGTRLTVV.